Described below is a single T cell receptor (beta chain) sequence and its context. What antigen it recognizes has not been identified. No per-base quality is available; no much larger clone lies one base away. The immunoSEQ Assay, a bias-controlled multiplex PCR, was used to amplify TCRbeta CDR3 regions from genomic DNA. In the source study's methods: The number of nucleated cells in each sample was estimated by amplification of reference gene primers within the assay. To quantify the absolute abundance of each unique TCRbeta CDR3 rearrangement, sequence reads were collapsed and filtered. For each sample, productive Simpson clonality was calculated as the square root of Simpson's diversity index over productive rearrangements. Imported from immuneACCESS, the table was reduced by TCRdb to in-frame sequences with V and J called. These copies leave out some clones; in studies compared against another copy, an unresolved V gene accounts for under half, and the cause of the remainder is not known. The V and J calls and clone size come from that table; D and trimming were worked out from the DNA. The sample table records about 120,000 clones; over 80% of these occur just once. Approximately 1.8% of the sample is in the top ten clones.

The CDR3 sequence holds 13 residues, the cysteine and phenylalanine included. Kept here is only the CDR3 DNA, which spans 39 bases and is read in frame from base 1. V is shortened by 6 bases, J by 3 bases, and the region joining them spans 11 bases. CDR1 and CDR2 (SNHLY, FYNNEI) derive from the germline V gene. The collaborating institutions used their own protocols to collect whole blood in K2EDTA tubes. For TCRbeta analysis, collaborator samples were shipped as frozen whole blood, as isolated PBMCs, or as DNA extracted from either sample type. The sample belongs to a study of blood T cell repertoires in COVID-19 (dated by TCRdb to between 2020 and 2021). Background for the entire study: Samples from collaborators originated in the United States, Italy and Spain and spanned both the acute and convalescent phases of COVID-19. A de-identified subject ID, COVID-19 status, age in years and sex were almost always included in the sample metadata. The samples were drawn from the first 160 participants of the ongoing ImmuneRACE study and from about 1,200 subjects provided by 6 global collaborators. The repertoires were released in a freely available public database intended as a resource for research on the immune response to SARS-CoV-2. The material from the prospective study consisted of cDNA or gDNA derived from T cells, B-cell-depleted T cells, or PBMCs. The dataset comprised deeply sampled blood TCRbeta repertoires from subjects exposed to, actively infected with, or recovered from COVID-19. Where available, HLA class I and class II types were obtained from metadata supplied by the sample provider rather than from assay-based typing.

General findings and caveats noted by the study authors: The quantity of clinical and demographic metadata differed by source and by participant and was supplied without curation.

Recombination joined TRBV2 with TRBJ2-5; the D gene is perhaps TRBD1, on 8 matching bases. This TCR was recovered from a man between 65 and 79 years old with acute or convalescent COVID-19. The specimen was peripheral blood. The CDR3 loop reads CASRQGGEETQYF. The nucleotide sequence is TGTGCCAGCAGACAGGGGGGGGAAGAGACCCAGTACTTC.